The 21 T cell receptor beta chains reported below all come from one sample, sequenced in a study of blood T cell repertoires in COVID-19. TCRdb's copy holds only in-frame clones and misses some; the assay was immunoSEQ multiplex PCR. The data contain approximately 90,000 clones, roughly four fifths of them singletons. Sequenced input: peripheral blood. These receptor sequences come from a woman aged 80 or over with acute or convalescent COVID-19.

This clone came up a few times. The chain is built from TRBV19 and TRBJ1-3; D may be TRBD1 (6 bases). Per the germline V gene, CDR1 is LNHDA and CDR2 is SQIVND (reference sequence). This CDR3 has 15 residues. V was trimmed by 7 bases and J by 1 base, leaving 14 bases between them. CDR3: CASKQGFLSGNTIYF. Here the CDR3 DNA reads TGTGCCAGTAAGCAGGGGTTTTTATCTGGAAACACCATATATTTT.

A single count supports this clone. The genes are TRBV28 and TRBJ2-2; 8 positions match TRBD2. CDR3 size: 16 residues. The V gene's germline CDR1 is MDHEN and CDR2 SYDVKM. The junction had 2 bases not matched to a gene; V was cut back by 1 base and J by 1 base. The CDR3 DNA reads as TGTGCCAGCAGTTTATCCAGCGGGGGGAACACCGGGGAGCTGTTTTTT. This encodes CASSLSSGGNTGELFF.

The V and J genes are TRBV3-1 (or the pseudogene TRBV3-2) and TRBJ1-1; TRBD1 matches at 8 bases. Germline V gene data show CDR1 as LGHDT and CDR2 as YNNKEL (reference sequence). This CDR3 has 14 residues. The V segment lost 3 bases and the J segment 3 bases; nucleotides outside the gene matches: 3. The CDR3 protein is CASSQAGGYTEAFF. The CDR3 region has the DNA TGTGCCAGCAGCCAGGCAGGGGGCTACACTGAAGCTTTCTTT.

This chain joins TRBV4-2 and TRBJ1-6; 7 nucleotides match TRBD1. Losses at the gene ends were 4 bases for V and 5 bases for J; bases not matched to a gene: 5. Germline CDR1 is LGHNA and CDR2 is YNFKEQ. The CDR3 contains 15 residues. CDR3 loop: CASSLQTGNNSPLHF. The CDR3 bases are TGTGCCAGCAGCCTACAGACAGGGAATAATTCACCCCTCCACTTT.

The V gene is TRBV6-1, the J gene TRBJ1-5; maybe TRBD1 (5 bases). There are 15 residues in the CDR3. Germline V lookup: CDR1 MNHNS, CDR2 SASEGT. V gave up 0 bases and J gave up 6 bases, with 12 bases separating them. The CDR3 is CASSEAVHDSQPQHF. The DNA of the CDR3 is TGTGCCAGCAGTGAAGCAGTCCACGACAGTCAGCCCCAGCATTTT.

The V gene is TRBV11-3, the J gene TRBJ2-5; D uncertain. Germline lookup yields CDR1 SGHNT and CDR2 YENEEA. The ends were cut back, 1 base at V and 4 bases at J, with 7 bases in the middle. This CDR3 is 13 amino acids long. The CDR3 reads CASSLVPGETQYF. The DNA of the CDR3 is TGTGCCAGCAGCTTAGTCCCGGGAGAGACCCAGTACTTC.

This clone showed up just once. The chain's CDR3 is CASSYLVGSTDTQYF. CDR3 nucleotides: TGTGCCAGCAGTTATCTCGTGGGCAGCACAGATACGCAGTATTTT. This rearrangement joins TRBV6-2 or TRBV6-3 to TRBJ2-3; D not resolved. The CDR3 is 15 amino acids. CDR1 and CDR2 (germline): MNHEY, SVGEGT. V dropped 3 bases and J dropped 0 bases, with 10 bases sitting between them.

This clone was picked up one time. The rearrangement links TRBV5-1 to TRBJ2-7; a weak D match, TRBD2 (7 bases). The CDR3 consists of 14 residues. Germline CDR1 is SGHRS and CDR2 is YFSETQ. V was shortened by 4 bases and J by 6 bases, with 17 bases between the two germline ends. For the CDR3, the DNA is TGCGCCAGCAGCAGGGGGGGGCTGGCAGGCGAGCAGTACTTC. As protein: CASSRGGLAGEQYF.

This clone occurred once. The chain links TRBV11-1 to TRBJ2-7, with TRBD2 as a possible D gene (5 bases). Between the trimmed V and J ends, which lost 0 bases and 2 bases, there was a span of 5 bases. The V gene's germline CDR1 is SGHAT and CDR2 FQDESV (reference sequence). The CDR3 has 13 residues. The CDR3 DNA reads TGTGCCAGCAGCTTAGCGCGGGCCTACGAGCAGTACTTC. This encodes CASSLARAYEQYF.

The gene calls are TRBV19 and TRBJ1-4; 7 nucleotides line up with TRBD1. This CDR3 has 13 amino acids. V was clipped by 10 bases and J by 3 bases; unmatched bases: 5. Germline lookup yields CDR1 LNHDA and CDR2 SQIVND (reference sequence). CDR3 nucleotide sequence: TGTGCCACCCGGGACAGCTCTAATGAAAAACTGTTTTTT. Translation gives CATRDSSNEKLFF.

J is TRBJ1-3 and V is TRBV15, with 9 positions matching TRBD1. This CDR3 contains 16 residues. From germline, CDR1 is LNHNV and CDR2 YYDKDF (reference sequence). With 3 bases clipped from V and 4 bases from J, the junction kept 7 bases outside the gene matches. The CDR3 loop reads CATSRNPGTGGNTIYF. The DNA for the CDR3 is TGTGCCACCAGCAGGAACCCCGGGACAGGGGGAAACACCATATATTTT.

The chain links TRBV2 to TRBJ2-2; 7 bases are shared with TRBD2. This CDR3 is built from 15 residues. V gave up 6 bases and J gave up 5 bases; unmatched junction bases: 9. Germline V gene data show CDR1 as SNHLY and CDR2 as FYNNEI. CDR3 sequence: CASRVASGTTGELFF. Written as DNA, the CDR3 is TGTGCCAGCAGAGTCGCTAGCGGAACTACCGGGGAGCTGTTTTTT. Based on the CDR3 plus reference TRBV2 and TRBJ2-2, the full variable domain is EPEVTQTPSHQVTQMGQEVILRCVPISNHLYFYWYRQILGQKVEFLVSFYNNEISEKSEIFDDQFSVERPDGSNFTLKIRSTKLEDSAMYFCASRVASGTTGELFFGEGSRLTVL.

This clone was seen a single time. V and J are TRBV4-1 and TRBJ2-7; TRBD2 matches 9 bases. Germline V gives CDR1 MGHRA, CDR2 YSYEKL. This CDR3 is built from 15 residues. With V trimmed by 4 bases and J by 4 bases, 8 bases remained unmatched. The CDR3 region has the DNA TGCGCCAGCAGCCGAACCGGGACTAGCCAATACGAGCAGTACTTC. This codes for CASSRTGTSQYEQYF.

This chain uses TRBV5-1 with TRBJ2-6, with 10 nucleotides matching TRBD1. V shed 8 bases, J shed 2 bases, and the junction held 10 bases outside the gene matches. Germline V lookup: CDR1 SGHRS, CDR2 YFSETQ. This CDR3 has 17 amino acids. CDR3 DNA: TGCGCCAGTAGGGACAGGGGAGGAAAAACTGGGGCCAACGTCCTGACTTTC. Its protein product is CASRDRGGKTGANVLTF. Together with reference TRBV5-1 and TRBJ2-6, the CDR3 gives the full variable domain: KAGVTQTPRYLIKTRGQQVTLSCSPISGHRSVSWYQQTPGQGLQFLFEYFSETQRNKGNFPGRFSGRQFSNSRSEMNVSTLELGDSALYLCASRDRGGKTGANVLTFGAGSRLTVL.

This clone came up once. The V gene is TRBV28, the J gene TRBJ2-7; D is perhaps TRBD1 (6 bases). CDR1 and CDR2 from the germline V gene are MDHEN and SYDVKM. The CDR3 has 14 amino acids. Trimming took off 6 bases at V and 0 bases at J, with 12 bases between the two ends. The CDR3 is CASRSGQSSYEQYF. The CDR3 nucleotides are TGTGCCAGCAGATCCGGACAGAGCTCCTACGAGCAGTACTTC.

J is TRBJ2-3 and V is TRBV5-1, with 15 bases fitting TRBD2. The CDR3 sequence is 18 residues long. The V and J ends lost 0 bases and 4 bases, in that order; junction bases with no gene match: 6. From germline, CDR1 is SGHRS and CDR2 YFSETQ. In DNA form, the CDR3 reads TGCGCCAGCAGCTTGGGGACTAGCGGGAGGGCCCTTGCAGATACGCAGTATTTT. Encoded protein: CASSLGTSGRALADTQYF.

CDR3 sequence: CASSVPGNYGYTF. CDR3 nucleotides: TGTGCCAGCAGTGTTCCGGGGAACTATGGCTACACCTTC. The chain employs TRBV25-1 and TRBJ1-2; D is ambiguous. The V gene lost 4 bases and the J gene lost 2 bases, with 8 bases spanning the gap. Germline V lookup: CDR1 MGHDK, CDR2 SYGVNS. The CDR3 extends over 13 amino acids.

The J gene is TRBJ2-3, the V gene TRBV18; 9 bases fit TRBD2. V shed 2 bases, J shed 4 bases, and the junction held 1 base outside the gene matches. This CDR3 has 14 residues. Germline assignment: CDR1 KGHSH and CDR2 LQKENI. DNA of the CDR3: TGTGCCAGCTCACCATGGACTAGCGCAGATACGCAGTATTTT. Its protein is CASSPWTSADTQYF.

This rearrangement joins TRBV19 to TRBJ1-3, with TRBD1 matching over 12 bases. The CDR3 extends over 19 amino acids. The V segment lost 9 bases and the J segment 0 bases; nucleotides outside the gene matches: 15. Germline CDR1 reads LNHDA; CDR2 reads SQIVND (reference sequence). The CDR3 sequence is CARTPFEGQGATSGNTIYF. The CDR3 bases are TGTGCCAGAACCCCATTCGAGGGACAGGGGGCTACCTCTGGAAACACCATATATTTT.

The chain joins TRBV10-3 to TRBJ2-7; TRBD1 might be the D (6 bases). Trimming took 8 bases from V and 1 from J, leaving 15 bases between them. CDR3 length: 14 residues. Germline values: CDR1 ENHRY, CDR2 SYGVKD. This chain's CDR3 is CAIGTGMPSYEQYF. The CDR3 nucleotides read TGTGCCATCGGAACAGGGATGCCTTCCTACGAGCAGTACTTC.

This chain uses TRBV28 with TRBJ2-3, with TRBD2 matching over 7 bases. The CDR3 runs 14 residues. Germline V gives CDR1 MDHEN, CDR2 SYDVKM. Trimming cost V 6 bases and J 3 bases; bases outside gene matches: 6. The CDR3 nucleotides are TGTGCCAGCAGGGAGGGAGGGCCGACAGATACGCAGTATTTT. Its translation: CASREGGPTDTQYF.